The 29 T cell receptor beta chains reported below all come from one sample, sequenced in a study of T cell clonality in common variable immunodeficiency. TCRdb's copy holds only in-frame clones and misses some; the assay was immunoSEQ multiplex PCR. The data show about 40,000 clones, with none appearing a single time. The source material was peripheral blood mononuclear cells. The receptor source for this set is a person aged 18 to 70 in good health.

This clone was counted many times. Read data end 3 residues before the CDR3 end; the end is taken from the germline J gene. The chain employs TRBV7-2 and TRBJ2-7; 9 bases are shared with TRBD2. V lost 1 base, J lost 4 bases, and 2 bases stayed unmatched. The germline gives CDR1 SGHTA, CDR2 FQGNSA. The CDR3 has 14 amino acids. The covered CDR3 bases are TGTGCCAGCAGCTTAGGTCTAGCGGGGTACGAG. It is translated as CASSLGLAGYE. From start to end, the CDR3 is CASSLGLAGYEQYF.

This clone was observed many times. Read coverage stops 3 residues before the CDR3 terminus; the germline J gene supplies the remainder. The V call is TRBV7-7, the J call TRBJ2-1; TRBD2 matches 7 bases. The trim removed 1 base at V and 2 bases at J, leaving 5 bases unmatched. The CDR3 extends over 16 amino acids. Germline V lookup: CDR1 SSHAT, CDR2 FNYEAQ (reference sequence). CDR3 sequence reads: CASSLVAGATYNEQFF. CDR3 bases read: TGTGCCAGCAGCTTAGTCGCGGGAGCAACCTACAATGAG.

This clone has a count of ten or more. With the read ending 3 residues before the CDR3 end, the germline J gene is used to fill in that end. The chain couples TRBV7-1 to TRBJ2-3; TRBD2 matches at 8 bases. TRBV7-1 is sorted into the ORF group, with uncertain function. The CDR3 consists of 20 residues. Losses at the gene ends were 3 bases for V and 1 base for J; bases not matched to a gene: 18. The CDR3 bases that were read are TGTGCCAGCAGCTCCTACCCAAGTAGCGGGACCATCTCGGGCACAGATACG. Translated: CASSSYPSSGTISGTDT. Given in full, the CDR3 is CASSSYPSSGTISGTDTQYF.

This clone was detected many times. The CDR3 end is not reached by the read, which stops 3 residues before it; the germline J gene fills it in. V usage is TRBV7-7 and J usage is TRBJ2-1, with 11 nucleotides matching TRBD2. The CDR3 totals 15 residues. V shed 1 base, J shed 6 bases, and the junction held 2 bases outside the gene matches. CDR1 SSHAT and CDR2 FNYEAQ come from the germline V gene (reference sequence). CDR3 bases read: TGTGCCAGCAGCTTAGGACTAGCGGGGCGCAATGAG. This encodes CASSLGLAGRNE. The full-length CDR3 reads as CASSLGLAGRNEQFF.

In this sample, this clone turned up many times. With the read ending 3 residues before the CDR3 end, the germline J gene is used to fill in that end. The genes are TRBV5-1 and TRBJ2-6; 9 bases fit TRBD1. There are 16 residues in the CDR3. The J segment lost 4 bases and the V segment lost 4 bases, leaving 6 bases of the junction unmatched. CDR1 and CDR2 (germline): SGHRS, YFSETQ. The part of the CDR3 DNA that was read is TGCGCCAGCAGCGAGAACAGGGGGCTCGGGGCCAACGTC. As protein: CASSENRGLGANV. The full CDR3 protein reads CASSENRGLGANVLTF.

This clone was picked up many times. The read ends 3 residues early relative to the CDR3; the germline J gene fills the gap. The genes are TRBV29-1 and TRBJ2-1; 15 bases match TRBD2. V lost 5 bases to trimming and J lost 2 bases; unmatched junction nucleotides: 4. The CDR3 is 16 amino acids. Looked up from germline, CDR1 is SQVTM and CDR2 is ANQGSEA. CDR3 in amino acids: CSVKGLAGGTYNEQFF. Incomplete CDR3 DNA: TGCAGCGTTAAGGGACTAGCGGGGGGCACCTACAATGAG.

The table lists this clone with many counts. The CDR3 end falls 3 residues outside the read, so it is completed with the germline J gene. This sequence joins TRBV7-8 and TRBJ2-2; unclear D gene. The CDR3 contains 17 residues. Trimming took 4 bases from V and 1 from J, leaving 16 bases between them. Germline loops: CDR1 SGHVS, CDR2 FQNEAQ. The DNA read from the CDR3 is TGTGCCAGCAGCTCCACCCGTGAGCTCGGGAACACCGGGGAG. Its protein product is CASSSTRELGNTGE. The full CDR3 sequence reads CASSSTRELGNTGELFF.

This clone was seen ten or more times. The observed sequence ends 3 residues before the CDR3 terminus, with the missing tail filled in from the germline J gene. This chain links TRBV19 with TRBJ2-7, with unresolved D. CDR1 LNHDA and CDR2 SQIVND come from the germline V gene (reference sequence). V was clipped by 10 bases and J by 2 bases, with 9 bases between them. This CDR3 spans 11 amino acids. The DNA read from the CDR3 is TGTGCCACCAGCCAGGCCTACGAG. This codes for CATSQAYE. The CDR3 in full is CATSQAYEQYF.

The sample holds many counts of this clone. The read ends 3 residues early relative to the CDR3; the germline J gene fills the gap. The chain recombines TRBV5-1 with TRBJ2-1; D unresolved. V was cut by 1 base and J by 4 bases, with 15 bases left in between. The CDR3 consists of 16 residues. CDR1 and CDR2 (germline): SGHRS, YFSETQ. CDR3 in amino acids: CASSLYGGNGYNEQFF. The CDR3 DNA, read in part, is TGCGCCAGCAGCTTGTACGGCGGAAACGGGTACAATGAG.

In its sample, this clone was seen many times. The missing CDR3 end, 3 residues past where the read stops, is filled in from the germline J gene. The chain carries TRBV19 and TRBJ1-5, with TRBD1 as a possible D gene (5 bases). From germline, CDR1 is LNHDA and CDR2 SQIVND (reference sequence). Trimming left V 4 bases short and J 3 bases short, with 10 bases between. The CDR3 runs 14 residues. The sequenced part of the CDR3 DNA is TGTGCCAGTAGTACTCAGGGTAACAATCAGCCC. Translating gives CASSTQGNNQP. The full CDR3 is CASSTQGNNQPQHF.

There are many counts of this clone. The read halts 3 residues ahead of the CDR3 end, with the missing end drawn from the germline J gene. The chain combines TRBV5-4 with TRBJ1-1; D unclear. The CDR3 contains 13 residues. Trimming pared 6 bases from V and 0 bases from J, leaving 9 bases between. Per germline, CDR1 SGHNT and CDR2 YYREEE (reference sequence). Here the CDR3 reads CASTLFMNTEAFF. The sequenced part of the CDR3 DNA is TGTGCCAGCACCCTTTTTATGAACACTGAA.

Turning to this clone: One junction end disagrees with the germline gene, perhaps due to a read error. The sequence runs out 3 residues before the end of the CDR3; the remainder is reconstructed from the germline J gene. J is TRBJ2-7 and V is TRBV7-7, with 8 positions matching TRBD1. The germline CDR1 and CDR2 sequences are SSHAT and FNYEAQ (reference sequence). This CDR3 has 13 residues. This chain's CDR3 is CASSFGQGYEQYF. The CDR3 bases that were read are TGTGCTAGCAGCTTCGGACAGGGCTACGAG.

This clone was found many times. The sequence runs out 3 residues before the end of the CDR3; the remainder is reconstructed from the germline J gene. This chain connects TRBV5-4 to TRBJ2-7; 7 nucleotides align to TRBD2. The CDR3 covers 15 residues. Germline values: CDR1 SGHNT, CDR2 YYREEE (reference sequence). J was trimmed by 4 bases and V by 1 base; bases with no gene match: 8. CDR3 DNA, as far as it was read: TGTGCCAGCAGCTTGTCGGCTAGCGGAATTTACGAG. Its protein product is CASSLSASGIYE. In full, the CDR3 reads CASSLSASGIYEQYF.

This clone was seen repeatedly, ten times or more. The sequence runs out 3 residues before the end of the CDR3; the remainder is reconstructed from the germline J gene. The V and J genes are TRBV12-3 or TRBV12-4 and TRBJ1-1, with 7 bases aligning to TRBD1. The CDR3 runs 16 residues. V lost 4 bases to trimming and J lost 2 bases; unmatched junction nucleotides: 10. CDR3 residues: CASSYLIGQVNTEAFF. CDR3 bases read: TGTGCCAGCAGTTACCTTATAGGACAGGTAAACACTGAA.

This clone occurred many times. The DNA ends 3 residues before the CDR3 does, and the rest of the CDR3 is filled in from the germline J gene. V usage is TRBV28 and J usage is TRBJ1-5; the D is unclear. The CDR3 totals 19 residues. V gave up 4 bases and J gave up 0 bases, with 22 bases separating them. Germline assignment: CDR1 MDHEN and CDR2 SYDVKM. The sequenced CDR3 bases are TGTGCCAGCAGTTCCGCGGGTTTCTCTACAGAGTCTAGCAATCAGCCC. Protein product: CASSSAGFSTESSNQP. The full CDR3 protein reads CASSSAGFSTESSNQPQHF. Drawing the rest from reference TRBV28 and TRBJ1-5, the complete variable domain is DVKVTQSSRYLVKRTGEKVFLECVQDMDHENMFWYRQDPGLGLRLIYFSYDVKMKEKGDIPEGYSVSREKKERFSLILESASTNQTSMYLCASSSAGFSTESSNQPQHFGDGTRLSIL.

Concerning this clone itself: The CDR3 end lies 3 residues beyond the end of the read and is filled in from the germline J gene. This CDR3 is also generated by other DNA sequences in the sample. V usage is TRBV30 and J usage is TRBJ1-6, with D perhaps TRBD1 (6 bases). Germline lookup yields CDR1 GTSNPN and CDR2 SVGIG (reference sequence). CDR3 length: 19 residues. V lost 2 bases and J 0 bases, leaving 20 bases between the germline ends. The CDR3 is CAWSTRQATFGSYNSPLHF. Partial CDR3 DNA: TGTGCCTGGAGTACAAGACAGGCAACGTTCGGCTCCTATAATTCACCC.

This clone was seen many times. Sequencing ends 3 residues short of the CDR3 end; the germline J gene provides the rest. J is TRBJ2-2 and V is TRBV13, with 8 bases identical to TRBD2. The CDR3 has 16 residues. V shed 4 bases, J shed 1 base, and the junction held 5 bases outside the gene matches. Germline CDR1 and CDR2: PRHDT and FYEKMQ (reference sequence). CDR3 sequence: CASSSGGGWNTGELFF. CDR3 DNA (partial): TGTGCCAGCAGCTCCGGCGGGGGGTGGAACACCGGGGAG.

This clone was seen at least ten times. The CDR3 end is not reached by the read, which stops 3 residues before it; the germline J gene fills it in. J is TRBJ2-3 and V is TRBV18, with 7 bases identical to TRBD2. V lost 0 bases, J lost 4 bases, and 7 bases stayed unmatched. The CDR3 spans 16 residues. Germline V lookup: CDR1 KGHSH, CDR2 LQKENI. The CDR3 spells CASSPPVRGLADTQYF. The sequenced part of the CDR3 DNA is TGTGCCAGCTCACCACCGGTGCGGGGGTTGGCAGATACG.

This clone was seen at least ten times. The read stops 3 residues short of the end of the CDR3; the missing end is completed from the germline J gene. The genes are TRBV6-2 or TRBV6-3 and TRBJ2-1; D ambiguous. CDR3 length equals 13 residues. V was shortened by 2 bases and J by 7 bases, with 9 bases between the two germline ends. CDR1 MNHEY and CDR2 SVGEGT come from the germline V gene. The CDR3 bases that were read are TGTGCCAGCAGTTACGGGCTATGGAATGAG. Its protein is CASSYGLWNE. The whole CDR3 protein reads CASSYGLWNEQFF.

This clone was counted at least ten times. The CDR3 DNA, read in part, is TGTGCCTGGAGTTCAGGGGTCGATGAAAAA. Amino acid sequence: CAWSSGVDEK. The full CDR3 sequence reads CAWSSGVDEKLFF. J is TRBJ1-4 and V is TRBV30; D perhaps matches TRBD1 (6 bases). The DNA ends 3 residues before the CDR3 does, and the rest of the CDR3 is filled in from the germline J gene. CDR3 length equals 13 residues. Germline V gene lookup returns CDR1 GTSNPN and CDR2 SVGIG (reference sequence). Trimming removed 2 bases from V and 6 bases from J, with 10 bases in between.

At least ten counts were recorded for this clone. The sequenced fragment ends 3 residues before the CDR3 boundary, so the rest is inferred from the germline J gene. The chain uses TRBV10-3 and TRBJ1-1, with 9 nucleotides matching TRBD1. Germline V gene sequence: CDR1 ENHRY, CDR2 SYGVKD. J was trimmed by 4 bases and V by 7 bases; bases with no gene match: 10. CDR3 length: 15 residues. The CDR3 DNA, read in part, is TGTGCCATCACCACCGGGACAGGGATCCCCACTGAA. Translation: CAITTGTGIPTE. The whole CDR3 region reads CAITTGTGIPTEAFF.

This clone has at least ten counts. The CDR3 end falls 3 residues outside the read, so it is completed with the germline J gene. The V call is TRBV18, the J call TRBJ2-7, with TRBD1 identical over 8 bases. The length of the CDR3 is 15 residues. The germline V gene has CDR1 KGHSH and CDR2 LQKENI. The junction had 9 bases not matched to a gene; V was cut back by 3 bases and J by 5 bases. CDR3 residues: CASSPPAQGAHEQYF. CDR3 DNA (partial): TGTGCCAGCTCACCTCCCGCCCAGGGGGCCCACGAG.

The table lists this clone with many counts. Read sequence stops 3 residues before the CDR3 end, and the germline J gene provides the missing end. This chain joins TRBV5-1 and TRBJ2-5; 13 positions agree with TRBD2. The CDR3 loop spans 16 amino acids. The V and J ends lost 3 bases and 2 bases, in that order; junction bases with no gene match: 4. Germline CDR1 SGHRS, CDR2 YFSETQ. The CDR3 bases that were read are TGCGCCAGCAGCTCTAGACTAGCGGGGGGTCAAGAGACC. Its translation is CASSSRLAGGQET. The CDR3 in its entirety is CASSSRLAGGQETQYF. Based on the CDR3 plus reference TRBV5-1 and TRBJ2-5, the full variable domain is KAGVTQTPRYLIKTRGQQVTLSCSPISGHRSVSWYQQTPGQGLQFLFEYFSETQRNKGNFPGRFSGRQFSNSRSEMNVSTLELGDSALYLCASSSRLAGGQETQYFGPGTRLLVL.

This clone was recorded many times. Read coverage stops 3 residues before the CDR3 terminus; the germline J gene supplies the remainder. This sequence joins TRBV15 and TRBJ2-1, with D uncertain. Germline V gives CDR1 LNHNV, CDR2 YYDKDF (reference sequence). The CDR3 loop spans 13 amino acids. Trimming took 3 bases from V and 4 from J, leaving 7 bases between them. The CDR3 region is CATSRARYNEQFF. CDR3 DNA (partial): TGTGCCACCAGCAGGGCCAGATACAATGAG. Complete variable domain (other parts from reference TRBV15 and TRBJ2-1): DAMVIQNPRYQVTQFGKPVTLSCSQTLNHNVMYWYQQKSSQAPKLLFHYYDKDFNNEADTPDNFQSRRPNTSFCFLDIRSPGLGDTAMYLCATSRARYNEQFFGPGTRLTVL.

Many counts were recorded for this clone. The read ends 3 residues shy of where the CDR3 ends; the end is completed using the germline J gene. J is TRBJ2-3 and V is TRBV2; possible D gene TRBD2, 6 bases. The V and J ends lost 6 bases and 2 bases respectively, with 9 bases between them. CDR3 length equals 13 residues. The germline V gene has CDR1 SNHLY and CDR2 FYNNEI. The CDR3 is CASSGDFTDTQYF. Partial CDR3 DNA: TGTGCCAGCAGCGGGGACTTCACAGATACG.

This clone occurred many times. The CDR3 region is CASSQEGLLRGAYEQYF. The CDR3 DNA, read in part, is TGCGCCAGCAGCCAAGAGGGCCTGCTACGGGGGGCTTACGAG. The V gene is TRBV4-1, the J gene TRBJ2-7; TRBD2 is a possible D gene (7 bases). The sequenced fragment ends 3 residues before the CDR3 boundary, so the rest is inferred from the germline J gene. From germline, CDR1 is MGHRA and CDR2 YSYEKL. This CDR3 region has 17 residues. The V gene lost 0 bases and the J gene lost 4 bases, with 19 bases spanning the gap.

With regard to this clone: The CDR3 extends 3 residues past the end of the read, so its final part is completed from the germline J gene. This chain links TRBV20-1 with TRBJ1-2, with D possibly being TRBD1 (5 bases). The CDR3 has 12 amino acids. Germline V gene lookup returns CDR1 DFQATT and CDR2 SNEGSKA (reference sequence). Trimming took off 3 bases at V and 4 bases at J, with 9 bases between the two ends. The CDR3 sequence: CSASRDSYGYTF. The DNA read from the CDR3 is TGCAGTGCTAGCCGGGACTCCTATGGC.

Ten or more counts support this clone. The CDR3 goes on 3 residues after the read ends, and that part is filled in from the germline J gene. The J gene is TRBJ2-3, the V gene TRBV6-2 or TRBV6-3, with TRBD2 matching over 7 bases. This CDR3 is built from 15 residues. J lost 3 bases, V lost 2 bases, and 5 bases had no gene match. CDR1 and CDR2 (germline): MNHEY, SVGEGT. The CDR3 region is CASSYASGRTDTQYF. CDR3 DNA (partial): TGTGCCAGCAGTTACGCTAGCGGAAGAACAGATACG.

This clone came up many times. The read ends 3 residues shy of where the CDR3 ends; the end is completed using the germline J gene. This chain joins TRBV2 and TRBJ2-7; D is possibly TRBD1 (6 bases). Trimming removed 1 base from V and 2 bases from J, with 18 bases in between. Germline assignment: CDR1 SNHLY and CDR2 FYNNEI. This CDR3 is 17 amino acids long. The CDR3 bases that were read are TGTGCCAGCAGTGAAGACGACAGGCCTAAAGGGGCCTACGAG. It encodes CASSEDDRPKGAYE. The CDR3 in full is CASSEDDRPKGAYEQYF.